These T cell receptor beta chains were read from a single sample in a study of shared clonotypes between healthy human individuals. The protocol was immunoSEQ multiplex PCR, while the TCRdb copy is restricted to in-frame clones and leaves out a portion. Of more than 2,000,000 clones listed, around nine tenths are singletons. Input material: naive CD4+ T cells sorted from blood. These receptors all stem from a man aged 18 to 35 in good health. The CDR3 runs from the conserved cysteine through the conserved F or W. A D gene is named only where the DNA matches it firmly. Clone size is not always given. Where it is, it says once, few, many or a class for expanded clones.

V gene	J gene	D gene	clone size	CDR3 DNA	CDR3 protein
TRBV9	TRBJ2-3	NA	NA	TGTGCCAGCAGCCCAAGCGGTACCACAGATACGCAGTATTTT	CASSPSGTTDTQYF
TRBV28	TRBJ2-7	NA	NA	TGTGCCAGCAGTTTCCCAACTAACTCCTACGAGCAGTACTTC	CASSFPTNSYEQYF
TRBV6-6	TRBJ2-1	NA	NA	TGTGCCAGCAGTTCCCCTCAGTGGAACAATGAGCAGTTCTTC	CASSSPQWNNEQFF
TRBV18	TRBJ2-5	NA	NA	TGTGCCAGCTCACCGGCTCTGGAGACCCAGTACTTC	CASSPALETQYF
TRBV29-1	TRBJ2-7	NA	NA	TGCAGCGTTGAATGGGGCTACGAGCAGTACTTC	CSVEWGYEQYF
TRBV6-1	TRBJ1-6	NA	NA	TGTGCCAGCAGTGAAGCTCCACAGATCACCTACTCCTATAATTCACCCCTCCACTTT	CASSEAPQITYSYNSPLHF
TRBV2	TRBJ1-1	NA	NA	TGTGCCAGCAGTCCACAGTATGGTAACACTGAAGCTTTCTTT	CASSPQYGNTEAFF
TRBV30	TRBJ2-7	TRBD2	NA	TGTGCCTGCTATCCCTCTAGCGGGAATTCGTACGAGCAGTACTTC	CACYPSSGNSYEQYF
TRBV27	TRBJ1-2	NA	NA	TGTGCCAGCAGCCGCGGGGGTGGCTCACCCTATGGCTACACCTTC	CASSRGGGSPYGYTF
TRBV4-1	TRBJ2-2	TRBD2	NA	TGCGCCAGCAGCCAAGTTGGGACTAGCGGTACCGGGGAGCTGTTTTTT	CASSQVGTSGTGELFF
TRBV30	TRBJ2-5	TRBD1	NA	TGTGCCTGGAGTGGGGACAGGGGGGGGTACCTGACCCAGTACTTC	CAWSGDRGGYLTQYF
TRBV15	TRBJ1-1	NA	few	TGTGCCACCAGCAGGTACGGCAGCTATCCGGTGGGCACTGAAGCTTTCTTT	CATSRYGSYPVGTEAFF
TRBV30	TRBJ2-1	NA	NA	TGTGCCTGGAGTGACGGGAGATCCTACAATGAGCAGTTCTTC	CAWSDGRSYNEQFF
TRBV5-1	TRBJ2-1	NA	once	TGCGCCAGCAGCTCGTCTAGTTCCCCCTACAATGAGCAGTTCTTC	CASSSSSSPYNEQFF
TRBV28	TRBJ1-6	NA	NA	TGTGCCAGCAGTTTCAGGGGTTCACCCCTCCACTTT	CASSFRGSPLHF
TRBV7-9	TRBJ1-2	NA	NA	TGTGCCAGCAGCTCCACCGACAGAATCGCCTATGGCTACACCTTC	CASSSTDRIAYGYTF
TRBV10-2	TRBJ2-3	TRBD2	NA	TGCGCCAGCAGAGGGGTGCTAGCGGGAGGCACAGATACGCAGTATTTT	CASRGVLAGGTDTQYF
TRBV7-2	TRBJ2-1	NA	NA	TGTGCCAGCAGCTTGCCCCTGGGGCGGACTTCCTACAATGAGCAGTTCTTC	CASSLPLGRTSYNEQFF